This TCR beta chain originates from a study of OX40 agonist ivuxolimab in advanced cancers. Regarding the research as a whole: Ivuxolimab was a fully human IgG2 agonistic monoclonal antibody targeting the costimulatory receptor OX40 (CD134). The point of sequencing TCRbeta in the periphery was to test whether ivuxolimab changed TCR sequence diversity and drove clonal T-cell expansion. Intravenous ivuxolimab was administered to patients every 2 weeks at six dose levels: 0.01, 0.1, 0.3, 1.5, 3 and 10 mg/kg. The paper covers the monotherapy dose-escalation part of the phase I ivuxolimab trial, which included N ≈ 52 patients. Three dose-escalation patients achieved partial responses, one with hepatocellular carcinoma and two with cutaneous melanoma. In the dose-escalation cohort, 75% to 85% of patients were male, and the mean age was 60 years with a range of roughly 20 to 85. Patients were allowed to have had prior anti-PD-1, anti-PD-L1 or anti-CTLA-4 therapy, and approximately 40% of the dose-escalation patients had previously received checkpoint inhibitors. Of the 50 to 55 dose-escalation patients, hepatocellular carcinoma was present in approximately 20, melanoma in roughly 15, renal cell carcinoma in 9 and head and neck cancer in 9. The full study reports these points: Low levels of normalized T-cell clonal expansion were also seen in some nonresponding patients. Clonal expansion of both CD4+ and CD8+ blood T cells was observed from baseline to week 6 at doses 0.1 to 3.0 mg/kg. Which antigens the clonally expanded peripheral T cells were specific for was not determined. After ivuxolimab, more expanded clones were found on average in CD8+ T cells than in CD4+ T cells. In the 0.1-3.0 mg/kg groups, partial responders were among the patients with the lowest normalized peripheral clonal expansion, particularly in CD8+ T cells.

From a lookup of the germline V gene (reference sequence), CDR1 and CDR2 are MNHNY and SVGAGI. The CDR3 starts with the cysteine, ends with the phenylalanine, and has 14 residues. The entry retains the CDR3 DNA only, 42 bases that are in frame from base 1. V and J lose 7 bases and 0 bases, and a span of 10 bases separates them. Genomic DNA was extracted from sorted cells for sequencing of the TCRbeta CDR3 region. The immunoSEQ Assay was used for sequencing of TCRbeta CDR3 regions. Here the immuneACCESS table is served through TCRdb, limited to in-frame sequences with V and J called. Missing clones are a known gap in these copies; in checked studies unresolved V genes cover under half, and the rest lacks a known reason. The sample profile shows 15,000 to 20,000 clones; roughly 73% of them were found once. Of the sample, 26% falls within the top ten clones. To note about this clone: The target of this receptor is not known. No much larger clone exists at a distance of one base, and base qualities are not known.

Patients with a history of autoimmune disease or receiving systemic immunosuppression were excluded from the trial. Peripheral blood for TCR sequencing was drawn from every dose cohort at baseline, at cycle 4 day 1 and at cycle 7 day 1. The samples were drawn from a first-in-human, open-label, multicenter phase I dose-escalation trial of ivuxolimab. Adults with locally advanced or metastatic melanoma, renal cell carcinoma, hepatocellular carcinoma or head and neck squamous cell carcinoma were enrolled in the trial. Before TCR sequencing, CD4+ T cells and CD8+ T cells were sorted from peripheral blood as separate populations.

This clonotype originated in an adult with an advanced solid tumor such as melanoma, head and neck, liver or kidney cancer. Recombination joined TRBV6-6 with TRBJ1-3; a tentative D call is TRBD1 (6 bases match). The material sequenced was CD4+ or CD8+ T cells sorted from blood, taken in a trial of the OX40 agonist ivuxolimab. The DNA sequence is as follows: TGTGCCAGCATTGGGACATCCTCTGGAAACACCATATATTTT. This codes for CASIGTSSGNTIYF.